Listed below are T cell receptor beta chains from one sample, sequenced in a study of sequential checkpoint blockade in melanoma. Clones were read by immunoSEQ multiplex PCR, and TCRdb kept only the in-frame ones, dropping some. The sample has tens of thousands of clones; about four fifths are singletons. The sample was CD8+ T cells sorted from blood (inferred from file names), taken from a patient given nivolumab and ipilimumab in sequence. The receptors come from a human donor with melanoma. Both conserved end residues are part of each CDR3. D genes are given only for firm matches. Size is stated for part of the rows, as once, few or many counts, or as a class when the clone is expanded.

>NA|TRBD1|15|TRBV4-1|TRBJ1-4
CASSQTGETNEKLFF
TGCGCCAGCAGTCAGACAGGGGAGACTAATGAAAAACTGTTTTTT
>NA|NA|16|TRBV5-8|TRBJ2-3
CASSLLGGQRADTQYF
TGTGCCAGCAGCTTGCTTGGGGGACAGCGGGCAGATACGCAGTATTTT
>NA|TRBD1|16|TRBV15|TRBJ1-2
CATSNSGTGGKYGYTF
TGTGCCACCAGTAATTCCGGGACAGGGGGGAAGTATGGCTACACCTTC
>NA|NA|16|TRBV4-1|TRBJ2-1
CASSQTDRSPYNEQFF
TGCGCCAGCAGCCAAACAGACAGGAGCCCATACAATGAGCAGTTCTTC
>NA|NA|12|TRBV2|TRBJ1-1
CASSEAGPEAFF
TGTGCCAGCAGTGAGGCAGGCCCCGAAGCTTTCTTT
>NA|TRBD1|16|TRBV7-9|TRBJ2-7
CASSLAPVGGTYEQYF
TGTGCCAGCAGCTTAGCCCCCGTAGGGGGCACCTACGAGCAGTACTTC
>NA|TRBD1|13|TRBV5-5|TRBJ2-7
CASSWTTGGEQYF
TGTGCCAGCAGCTGGACAACAGGGGGCGAGCAGTACTTC
>medium-sized|TRBD2|16|TRBV9|TRBJ2-1
CASSVVLAGAYNEQFF
TGTGCCAGCAGCGTAGTCCTAGCGGGGGCCTACAATGAGCAGTTCTTC
>NA|TRBD1|13|TRBV27|TRBJ1-1
CASRGQGIAEAFF
TGTGCCAGCAGGGGACAGGGTATCGCTGAAGCTTTCTTT
>NA|TRBD2|15|TRBV2|TRBJ2-7
CASSHGEGLTYEQYF
TGTGCCAGCAGTCACGGGGAGGGTTTAACCTACGAGCAGTACTTC
>NA|TRBD2|18|TRBV27|TRBJ2-1
CASSDRTSGSIAYNEQFF
TGTGCCAGCAGTGACAGGACTAGCGGGAGTATCGCCTACAATGAGCAGTTCTTC
>NA|TRBD2|16|TRBV9|TRBJ2-4
CASSPRDRGDKNIQYF
TGTGCCAGCAGCCCCCGGGACCGGGGGGACAAAAACATTCAGTACTTC
>few|NA|17|TRBV4-3|TRBJ2-3
CASSQGSARASTDTQYF
TGCGCCAGCAGCCAAGGTTCGGCGCGGGCTAGCACAGATACGCAGTATTTT
>NA|NA|15|TRBV13|TRBJ2-5
CASSEGFRAQETQYF
TGTGCCAGCAGCGAAGGGTTCAGGGCCCAAGAGACCCAGTACTTC
>NA|TRBD1|13|TRBV6-5|TRBJ1-5
CASKGQGRQPQHF
TGTGCCAGCAAGGGACAGGGGCGGCAGCCCCAGCATTTT
>once|NA|14|TRBV5-6|TRBJ1-1
CASRTAGGDVVAFF
TGTGCCAGCAGAACGGCGGGGGGCGATGTGGTAGCTTTCTTT
>NA|TRBD1|17|TRBV10-1|TRBJ1-5
CASREDRGEVSGQPQHF
TGCGCCAGCAGGGAGGACAGGGGGGAAGTTAGCGGCCAGCCCCAGCATTTT
>once|NA|15|TRBV7-6|TRBJ2-1
CASSLLQLTLNEQFF
TGTGCCAGCAGCTTACTACAGCTTACCCTCAATGAGCAGTTCTTC
>NA|TRBD1|15|TRBV4-1|TRBJ1-1
CASSPQGAIGWEAFF
TGCGCCAGCAGCCCACAGGGGGCTATCGGGTGGGAAGCTTTCTTT
>medium-sized|TRBD1|15|TRBV4-3|TRBJ2-2
CASRKGGQETGELFF
TGCGCCAGCAGAAAGGGGGGACAGGAAACCGGGGAGCTGTTTTTT
>NA|TRBD1|16|TRBV19|TRBJ1-2
CASSALTGGFFDGYTF
TGTGCCAGTAGTGCCCTGACAGGGGGGTTTTTTGACGGCTACACCTTC
>NA|TRBD1|16|TRBV13|TRBJ1-5
CASSSGGREGIQPQHF
TGTGCCAGCAGCTCAGGGGGGCGGGAGGGAATACAGCCCCAGCATTTT
>NA|NA|13|TRBV2|TRBJ1-5
CASRQGSNQPQHF
TGTGCCAGCAGGCAGGGTAGCAATCAGCCCCAGCATTTT
>NA|NA|15|TRBV19|TRBJ1-2
CASTLRTRRNYGYTF
TGTGCCAGTACCCTGCGGACAAGACGTAACTATGGCTACACCTTC
>NA|TRBD1|17|TRBV27|TRBJ2-4
CASSSDREGVAKNIQYF
TGTGCCAGCAGTTCAGACAGGGAAGGTGTAGCCAAAAACATTCAGTACTTC
>NA|NA|14|TRBV10-3|TRBJ2-1
CAISEAGPYNEQFF
TGTGCCATCAGTGAAGCGGGCCCCTACAATGAGCAGTTCTTC
>NA|NA|12|TRBV11-3|TRBJ2-1
CASSSRANEQFF
TGTGCCAGCAGCTCCAGGGCCAATGAGCAGTTCTTC
>NA|NA|13|TRBV11-3|TRBJ1-1
CASSLALNTEAFF
TGTGCCAGCAGCTTAGCCCTTAACACTGAAGCTTTCTTT
>NA|NA|15|TRBV7-3|TRBJ1-2
CASSSTHGDISGYTF
TGTGCCAGCAGCTCGACCCACGGGGACATATCCGGCTACACCTTC
>NA|NA|17|TRBV27|TRBJ2-2
CASSTASVGPNTGELFF
TGTGCCAGCAGCACCGCCTCCGTGGGCCCGAACACCGGGGAGCTGTTTTTT
>NA|NA|14|TRBV9|TRBJ1-4
CASSVGSGTEKLFF
TGTGCCAGCAGCGTAGGGTCCGGGACAGAAAAACTGTTTTTT
>medium-sized|NA|14|TRBV4-1|TRBJ1-2
CASSQETGFYGYTF
TGCGCCAGCAGCCAGGAGACAGGTTTCTATGGCTACACCTTC
>NA|NA|11|TRBV16|TRBJ2-7
CASTRSYEQYF
TGTGCCAGCACCAGGTCCTACGAGCAGTACTTC
>NA|NA|10|TRBV10-2|TRBJ2-7
CASRSGEQYF
TGCGCCAGCAGGAGCGGCGAGCAGTACTTC
>NA|TRBD2|18|TRBV5-6|TRBJ2-7
CASSSPGLAGEGYYEQYF
TGTGCCAGCAGCTCCCCGGGACTAGCGGGAGAAGGTTACTACGAGCAGTACTTC
>NA|TRBD2|16|TRBV9|TRBJ2-1
CASSVVLAGAYNEQFF
TGTGCCAGCAGCGTAGTACTAGCGGGGGCTTACAATGAGCAGTTCTTC
>NA|TRBD2|13|TRBV27|TRBJ2-1
CASNVAGVDEQFF
TGTGCCAGCAATGTAGCGGGAGTGGATGAGCAGTTCTTC
>NA|NA|14|TRBV6-1|TRBJ1-1
CASSAGPRGTEAFF
TGTGCCAGCAGTGCCGGGCCCCGGGGCACTGAAGCTTTCTTT
>NA|NA|14|TRBV2|TRBJ2-3
CASLAGEGRDTQYF
TGTGCCAGCCTTGCTGGAGAGGGGAGGGATACGCAGTATTTT
>NA|TRBD1|16|TRBV7-9|TRBJ2-3
CASSFIATGGPDTQYF
TGTGCCAGCAGCTTCATTGCGACAGGGGGACCAGATACGCAGTATTTT
>NA|NA|16|TRBV15|TRBJ2-7
CAIGGKQGPSSYEQYF
TGTGCCATCGGGGGGAAACAGGGACCGTCTTCCTACGAGCAGTACTTC
>once|NA|16|TRBV27|TRBJ2-1
CASSALGGAKYNEQFF
TGTGCCAGCAGTGCCTTAGGAGGGGCCAAATACAATGAGCAGTTCTTC
>NA|NA|17|TRBV19|TRBJ1-5
CASSITAGARGNQPQHF
TGTGCCAGTAGTATAACTGCGGGGGCGCGGGGCAATCAGCCCCAGCATTTT
>NA|TRBD1|16|TRBV2|TRBJ2-5
CASSEGTGGRGETQYF
TGTGCCAGCAGTGAGGGTACAGGGGGTAGAGGGGAGACCCAGTACTTC
>NA|NA|19|TRBV2|TRBJ2-3
CASSEAPPEWEVVTDTQYF
TGTGCCAGCAGTGAAGCACCTCCGGAGTGGGAGGTAGTCACAGATACGCAGTATTTT
>NA|TRBD1|14|TRBV5-5|TRBJ1-1
CASSLVGTGVEAFF
TGTGCCAGCAGCTTGGTGGGGACAGGGGTTGAAGCTTTCTTT
>NA|TRBD1|16|TRBV5-6|TRBJ1-4
CASSLGGQGWLEKLFF
TGTGCCAGCAGCTTGGGCGGACAGGGGTGGCTGGAAAAACTGTTTTTT
>NA|NA|15|TRBV4-1|TRBJ2-2
CASSQRTENTGELFF
TGCGCCAGCAGCCAGAGGACAGAGAACACCGGGGAGCTGTTTTTT